One sample yielded the 20 T cell receptor beta chains listed below, sequenced in a study of cytomegalovirus exposure and HLA in healthy donors. PCR was performed using 60 Vbeta and 13 Jbeta primers. Data came from immunoSEQ multiplex PCR; TCRdb stores just in-frame clones and leaves some out. The repertoire holds some 130,000 clones, with less than 85% as singletons. The specimen sequenced was PBMCs. These receptors originate from a man aged 30-40 years in good health and CMV-seronegative.

The V and J genes are TRBV29-1 and TRBJ2-1; 8 positions match TRBD2. CDR1 and CDR2 from the germline V gene are SQVTM and ANQGSEA. V lost 5 bases, J lost 0 bases, and 0 bases stayed unmatched. This CDR3 region has 13 residues. The CDR3 nucleotides read TGCAGCGTTCTAGCGGGCTCCTACAATGAGCAGTTCTTC. It codes for CSVLAGSYNEQFF.

The chain couples TRBV15 to TRBJ1-1; D is perhaps TRBD1 (6 bases). Trimming cost V 4 bases and J 4 bases, with 16 bases left between them. The CDR3 runs 15 residues. CDR1 LNHNV and CDR2 YYDKDF come from the germline V gene (reference sequence). CDR3 amino acids: CATSTGQPVTTEAFF. In DNA form, the CDR3 reads TGTGCCACCAGCACCGGACAGCCAGTTACCACTGAAGCTTTCTTT.

V is TRBV5-1 and J is TRBJ1-2; no reliable D call. The V end lost 8 bases, the J end lost 1 base, and 9 bases lay between the germline ends. CDR3 size: 12 residues. Germline CDR1 and CDR2: SGHRS and YFSETQ. DNA of the CDR3: TGCGCCAGTTCGAGGGATAACTATGGCTACACCTTC. Protein sequence: CASSRDNYGYTF.

This chain links TRBV9 with TRBJ2-7, with TRBD1 identical over 10 bases. Germline CDR1 SGDLS, CDR2 YYNGEE. The length of the CDR3 is 15 residues. V gave up 4 bases and J gave up 4 bases; unmatched junction bases: 8. CDR3 protein: CASSPTRGQGYEQYF. As DNA, the CDR3 is TGTGCCAGCAGCCCAACGAGGGGACAGGGGTACGAGCAGTACTTC. The entire variable domain, with the rest obtained from reference TRBV9 and TRBJ2-7, is as follows: DSGVTQTPKHLITATGQRVTLRCSPRSGDLSVYWYQQSLDQGLQFLIQYYNGEERAKGNILERFSAQQFPDLHSELNLSSLELGDSALYFCASSPTRGQGYEQYFGPGTRLTVT.

For the CDR3, the DNA is TGTGCCAGCAGCACCCACCCCGGGACTTACTACAATGAGCAGTTCTTC. Translated, it gives CASSTHPGTYYNEQFF. The chain is built from TRBV9 and TRBJ2-1; D may be TRBD2 (6 bases). V lost 4 bases and J 3 bases, leaving 17 bases between the germline ends. This CDR3 has 16 residues. Germline V gene sequence: CDR1 SGDLS, CDR2 YYNGEE.

The chain uses TRBV19 and TRBJ2-1, with 9 bases fitting TRBD2. The CDR3 sequence is 14 residues long. Germline assignment: CDR1 LNHDA and CDR2 SQIVND (reference sequence). Germline trimming cut 9 bases from V and 7 bases from J; bases unmatched to any gene: 10. This CDR3 reads CASSSGGFLNEQFF. The CDR3, as DNA: TGTGCCAGCTCGAGCGGGGGGTTCTTGAATGAGCAGTTCTTC.

This chain connects TRBV27 to TRBJ2-1; D unclear. Germline V gives CDR1 MNHEY, CDR2 SMNVEV (reference sequence). V was trimmed by 3 bases and J by 3 bases, leaving 6 bases between them. CDR3 length: 13 amino acids. In nucleotides, the CDR3 is TGTGCCAGCAGTTTCTCGAGCTACAATGAGCAGTTCTTC. This gives the protein CASSFSSYNEQFF.

The chain is built from TRBV5-1 and TRBJ1-2; 7 bases match TRBD1. The CDR3 has 13 amino acids. J lost 8 bases, V lost 4 bases, and 8 bases had no gene match. Germline loops: CDR1 SGHRS, CDR2 YFSETQ. The CDR3 sequence: CASSPPTGKGYTF. CDR3 coding DNA: TGCGCCAGCAGCCCCCCGACAGGGAAGGGCTACACCTTC.

The J gene is TRBJ2-1, the V gene TRBV7-6; 8 bases agree with TRBD2. The CDR3 length is 17 residues. Germline V CDR1 and CDR2: SGHVS, FNYEAQ. V shed 1 base and J 4 bases; nucleotides not matched to a gene: 9. The CDR3 is CASSLGTGTRTYNEQFF. The CDR3 region has the DNA TGTGCCAGCAGCTTAGGAACCGGGACTAGGACTTACAATGAGCAGTTCTTC.

This rearrangement joins TRBV7-9 to TRBJ2-7; 10 positions agree with TRBD1. Trimming cost V 8 bases and J 5 bases; bases outside gene matches: 15. CDR3 length: 16 amino acids. CDR1 is SEHNR, CDR2 FQNEAQ, per germline (reference sequence). DNA for the CDR3: TGTGCCAGCGCCCCGATAATAGGGACAGGGGAGAACGAGCAGTACTTC. It encodes CASAPIIGTGENEQYF. Using reference TRBV7-9 and TRBJ2-7 for the parts outside the CDR3, the full variable domain is DTGVSQNPRHKITKRGQNVTFRCDPISEHNRLYWYRQTLGQGPEFLTYFQNEAQLEKSRLLSDRFSAERPKGSFSTLEIQRTEQGDSAMYLCASAPIIGTGENEQYFGPGTRLTVT.

This clone was found once. The genes are TRBV27 and TRBJ2-5; 8 bases line up with TRBD1. The J call could be wrong; TRBJ2-7 is a better fit for the DNA end. CDR3 length equals 14 residues. The V gene's germline CDR1 is MNHEY and CDR2 SMNVEV (reference sequence). CDR3 bases: TGTGCCAGCAGTTTATCGGGACAGGTCTACGAGCAGTACTTC. Its protein is CASSLSGQVYEQYF.

The chain combines TRBV6-6 with TRBJ2-7; perhaps TRBD1 as D (5 bases). V was clipped by 2 bases and J by 0 bases, with 11 bases between them. This CDR3 has 15 amino acids. CDR1 MNHNY and CDR2 SVGAGI come from the germline V gene (reference sequence). In DNA, the CDR3 is TGTGCCAGCAGTTACATCCGCAGGGACTCCTACGAGCAGTACTTC. Protein: CASSYIRRDSYEQYF.

This clone appeared a single time. V and J are TRBV6-5 and TRBJ2-7, with a possible D match to TRBD2 (6 bases). The CDR3 contains 14 residues. CDR1 is MNHEY, CDR2 SVGAGI, per germline. V gave up 5 bases and J gave up 2 bases, with 13 bases separating them. This chain's CDR3 is CASSPGTRPYEQYF. The CDR3 DNA sequence: TGTGCCAGCAGTCCCGGGACTCGACCCTACGAGCAGTACTTC.

This sequence joins TRBV4-3 and TRBJ2-1; TRBD2 matches at 8 bases. Germline lookup yields CDR1 LGHNA and CDR2 YSLEER. The CDR3 totals 18 residues. The ends lost 0 bases at V and 7 bases at J; junction bases unmatched: 14. The CDR3 loop reads CASSQERSRLAGQNEQFF. Written as DNA, the CDR3 is TGCGCCAGCAGCCAAGAACGTTCTCGCCTAGCGGGCCAGAATGAGCAGTTCTTC.

The rearrangement joins TRBV6-5 to TRBJ2-1; D perhaps matches TRBD2 (6 bases). Deletions cut 8 bases from V and 0 bases from J, with 8 bases between. Germline-derived CDR1 and CDR2 are MNHEY and SVGAGI. This CDR3 region has 13 residues. The CDR3 protein is CASVGGSYNEQFF. DNA for the CDR3: TGTGCCAGCGTGGGAGGCTCCTACAATGAGCAGTTCTTC.

The chain joins TRBV7-3 to TRBJ2-2, with TRBD1 matching over 10 bases. The CDR3 length is 17 residues. V lost 5 bases and J lost 4; bases outside the gene matches: 10. Germline assignment: CDR1 SGHTA and CDR2 FQGTGA. CDR3 residues: CASSASTGGDGTGELFF. DNA of the CDR3: TGTGCCAGCAGCGCCTCGACAGGGGGCGATGGCACCGGGGAGCTGTTTTTT.

The chain joins TRBV5-4 to TRBJ2-1; 10 nucleotides line up with TRBD1. J was trimmed by 7 bases and V by 4 bases; bases with no gene match: 8. The CDR3 sequence is 15 residues long. Germline lookup yields CDR1 SGHNT and CDR2 YYREEE (reference sequence). The CDR3 bases are TGTGCCAGCAGCACCCGACAGGGGGCATGGAATGAGCAGTTCTTC. This translates into CASSTRQGAWNEQFF.

This chain links TRBV4-1 with TRBJ2-7, with D unresolved. The CDR3 has 16 amino acids. CDR1 is MGHRA and CDR2 is YSYEKL in the germline V gene. V lost 0 bases to trimming and J lost 0 bases, with 12 bases between them. The CDR3 nucleotides are TGCGCCAGCAGCCAAGAAATATCGTGGAGCTCCTACGAGCAGTACTTC. As protein: CASSQEISWSSYEQYF.

J is TRBJ2-7 and V is TRBV29-1; TRBD1 aligns across 7 bases. Germline V gene sequence: CDR1 SQVTM, CDR2 ANQGSEA. CDR3 length: 12 amino acids. V lost 1 base, J lost 4 bases, and 1 base stayed unmatched. CDR3 nucleotides: TGCAGCGTTGAAGTACAGGGGTACGAGCAGTACTTC. This gives the protein CSVEVQGYEQYF.

As regards this clone: A junction boundary mismatches the germline segment, possibly from a read error. This chain joins TRBV7-9 and TRBJ2-3; maybe TRBD1 (5 bases). The CDR3 totals 17 residues. Germline lookup yields CDR1 SEHNR and CDR2 FQNEAQ (reference sequence). The CDR3: CSSSLGIRELSTDTQYF. Written as DNA, the CDR3 is TGTTCCAGCAGCTTAGGGATCAGGGAACTTAGCACAGATACGCAGTATTTT.